This note documents a single T cell receptor beta chain sequence. The authors' processing: The authors estimated nucleated cell counts from reference gene primer amplification. Sequencing was performed with immunoSEQ multiplex PCR; in TCRdb, only in-frame clones are kept and a portion is missing. The V and J calls and clone size come from that table; D and trimming were worked out from the DNA. The table includes 70,000 to 85,000 clones, 83% detected once. The data belong to a study of blood T cell repertoires in COVID-19. Across the study: COVID-19 samples, acute and convalescent, were from the United States, Italy and Spain. In each case, the material was cDNA or gDNA derived from T cells, B-cell-depleted T cells, or PBMCs.

Trimming took 5 bases from V and 1 from J; bases not matched to a gene: 7. The CDR3 covers 15 residues. The germline CDR1 and CDR2 sequences are LNHDA and SQIVND (reference sequence). The specimen was peripheral blood. The clonotype was recovered from a man aged 80 or over with active or convalescent COVID-19. The J gene is TRBJ1-2, the V gene TRBV19; 7 bases are a match to TRBD1. In nucleotides, the CDR3 is TGTGCCAGTAGTCACTCGGGACAGTTTAACTATGGCTACACCTTC. This gives the protein CASSHSGQFNYGYTF.